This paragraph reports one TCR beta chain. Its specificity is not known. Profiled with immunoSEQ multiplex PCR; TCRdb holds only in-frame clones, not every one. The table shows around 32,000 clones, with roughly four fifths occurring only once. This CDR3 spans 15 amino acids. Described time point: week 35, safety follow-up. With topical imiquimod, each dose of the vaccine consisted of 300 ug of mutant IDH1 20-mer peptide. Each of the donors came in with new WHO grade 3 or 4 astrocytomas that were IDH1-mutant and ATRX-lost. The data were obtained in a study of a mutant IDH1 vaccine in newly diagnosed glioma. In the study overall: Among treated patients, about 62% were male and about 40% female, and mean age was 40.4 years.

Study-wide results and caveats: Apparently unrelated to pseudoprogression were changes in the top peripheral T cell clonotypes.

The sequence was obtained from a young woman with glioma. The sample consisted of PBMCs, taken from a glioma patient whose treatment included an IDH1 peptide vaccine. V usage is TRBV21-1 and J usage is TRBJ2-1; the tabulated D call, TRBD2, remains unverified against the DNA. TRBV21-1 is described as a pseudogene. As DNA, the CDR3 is TGTGCCAGCAGCAAGAAGACTAGCGGGAGAGATGAGCAGTTCTTC. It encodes CASSKKTSGRDEQFF.